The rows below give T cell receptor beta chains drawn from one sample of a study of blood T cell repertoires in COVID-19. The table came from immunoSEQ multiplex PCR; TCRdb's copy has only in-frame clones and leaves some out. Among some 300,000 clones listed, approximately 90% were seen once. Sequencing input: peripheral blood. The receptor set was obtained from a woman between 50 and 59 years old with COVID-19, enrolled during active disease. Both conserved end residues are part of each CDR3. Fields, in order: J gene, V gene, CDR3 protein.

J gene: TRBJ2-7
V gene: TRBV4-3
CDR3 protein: CASSHGRGPHSYEQYF

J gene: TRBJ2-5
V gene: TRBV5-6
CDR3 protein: CASSLVEAAQETQYF

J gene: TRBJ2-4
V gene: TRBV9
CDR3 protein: CASSSRSRLAENIQYF

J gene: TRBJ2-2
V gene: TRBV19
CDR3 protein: CASNSGTVPGELFF

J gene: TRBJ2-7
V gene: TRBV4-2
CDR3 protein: CASSQYPGLAGGMEQYF

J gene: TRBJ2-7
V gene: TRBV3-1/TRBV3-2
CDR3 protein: CASSQSTYRGGQSYEQYF

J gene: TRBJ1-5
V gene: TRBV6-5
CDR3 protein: CASSYGGAGYQPQHF

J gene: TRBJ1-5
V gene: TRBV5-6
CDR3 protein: CASSWTGGRSNQPQHF

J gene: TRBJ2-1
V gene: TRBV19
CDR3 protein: CASSRMDRLYNEQFF

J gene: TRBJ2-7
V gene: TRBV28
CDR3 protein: CASNDGYEQYF

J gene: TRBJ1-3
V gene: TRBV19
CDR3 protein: CASSMVVSGNTIYF

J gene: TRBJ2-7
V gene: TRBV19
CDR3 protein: CASSSSGGYEQYF

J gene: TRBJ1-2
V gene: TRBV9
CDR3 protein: CASSASIQGHNYGYTF

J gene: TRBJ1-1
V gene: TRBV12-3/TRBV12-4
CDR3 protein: CASGWGGGTEAFF

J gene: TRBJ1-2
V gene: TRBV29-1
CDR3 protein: CSVPPLASERLGTNYGYTF

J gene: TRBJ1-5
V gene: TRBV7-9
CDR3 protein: CASSDTVTNQPQHF

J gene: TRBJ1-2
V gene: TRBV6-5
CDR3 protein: CASSYLGGPYYGYTF

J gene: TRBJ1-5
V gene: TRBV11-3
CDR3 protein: CASSLGTGEQPQHF

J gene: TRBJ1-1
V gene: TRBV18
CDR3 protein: CASSPRTPDRVGNTEAFF

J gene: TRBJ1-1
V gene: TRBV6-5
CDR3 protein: CAGRTGGNTEAFF

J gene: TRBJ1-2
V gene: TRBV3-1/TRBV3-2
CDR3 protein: CASSQDKAGYIYGYTF

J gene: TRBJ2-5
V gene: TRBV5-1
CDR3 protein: CASSSQPGQGRETQYF

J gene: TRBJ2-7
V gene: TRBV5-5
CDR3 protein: CASSRDSYEQYF

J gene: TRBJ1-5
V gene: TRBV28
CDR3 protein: CASSPLIGTGRNQPQHF

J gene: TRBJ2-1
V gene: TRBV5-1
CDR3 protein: CASSLTGPGQFF

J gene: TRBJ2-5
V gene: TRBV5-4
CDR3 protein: CASSFSGRARQETQYF

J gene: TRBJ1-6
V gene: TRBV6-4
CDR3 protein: CASVVNPLHF

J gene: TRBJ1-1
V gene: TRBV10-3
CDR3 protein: CAISEGVLGAFF

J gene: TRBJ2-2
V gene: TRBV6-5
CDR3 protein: CASSYDRGPGGELFF

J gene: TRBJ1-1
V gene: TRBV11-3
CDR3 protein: CASRGQGFGEAFF

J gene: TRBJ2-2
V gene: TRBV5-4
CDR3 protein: CASSLPLGGDTGELFF

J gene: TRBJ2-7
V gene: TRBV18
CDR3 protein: CASSPLGLVSYEQYF

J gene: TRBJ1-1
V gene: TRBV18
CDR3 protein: CASSPSREGIGNTEAFF